This note documents a single T cell receptor (beta chain) sequence. The antigen it binds to is not known. The library was prepared using the immunoSEQ multiplex PCR assay. For the multiplex PCR, a mixture combining 60 forward primers for TCR Vbeta segments and 13 reverse primers for TCR Jbeta segments was used. Amplification of the CDR3 region of rearranged TCR beta genes was performed with a multiplex PCR assay on genomic DNA. The amplified TCR beta libraries were sequenced on the Illumina HiSeq System as 87-base-pair reads. Regarding the original processing steps: In a later analysis, some 80 million unique TCR beta chains were counted across the roughly 670 repertoires, and around 11 million of these chains were shared by at least two donors. A nearest-neighbor algorithm error-corrected the raw reads and collapsed the reads into unique sequences, merging closely related sequences to remove PCR and sequencing errors. CDR3 sequences were aligned to IMGT reference sequences to assign V, D and J gene segments. Each retained sequence needed at least a six-nucleotide match to both a V gene segment and a J gene segment. A rearrangement was called productive if the CDR3 had no stop codons and remained in frame with V and J, and every other rearrangement was called non-productive. CDR3 was defined according to IMGT convention as the region running from the second conserved V-encoded cysteine to the conserved J-encoded phenylalanine. The earlier analysis of fewer than 700 of the donors excluded sequences that lacked an unambiguous match to a single V gene segment. An earlier analysis of a few hundred of the donors called V segments functional above 56.7% productive rearrangements and segregating when the between-donor standard deviation exceeded 5%. A statistical classification framework was developed to diagnose cytomegalovirus status using the catalog of TCR beta chain sequences. In a later analysis, TCR nucleotide sequences were compared against IMGT/GENE-DB human TR gene sequences so that V and J genes could be assigned. In a later analysis, CDR3 sequences and most-parsimonious VDJ recombination scenarios were assigned using the TCRdist pipeline. In a later analysis, each TCR beta chain was defined by its CDR3 amino acid sequence together with its V-gene family, and reads lacking a unique V-gene family were excluded. A later analysis removed 500 to 650 highly shared, low-generation-probability nucleotide sequences to deal with suspected cross-contamination and a sequencing artifact. For each public chain, a later analysis derived a clonal expansion index from normalized ranks of inferred template counts within each repertoire. A later analysis computed generation probabilities with a VDJ recombination model fitted to out-of-frame rearrangements, and checked the results against IGoR. In a later analysis, hypergeometric tests were used to score TCR-TCR, TCR-HLA and TCR-CMV co-occurrence, with a repertoire-size bias correction applied to TCR pairs. In a later analysis, false discovery rates were estimated by permuting HLA or CMV assignments 20 times. In a later analysis, co-occurring TCRs were grouped with DBSCAN, and TCRdist sequence similarity was added when clustering was performed within HLA-allele-positive subsets. Repertoires with fewer than 30,000 or more than 120,000 public chains were left out of co-occurrence clustering, as were several repertoires with anomalous nucleotide sharing. TCRdb holds this immuneACCESS table with in-frame rearrangements only. Some clones are missing; in checked studies, unresolved V genes explain under half, and the rest has no known cause. D and trimming were read from the DNA, whereas the V and J calls and clone size are those reported in that table. The sample's own table lists about 200,000 clones. Roughly 0.74% of the sample comes from the top ten.

The cohort consisted of 600 or so healthy bone marrow donors. At the time of sampling, all cohort members were nominally healthy, though unrecorded immune exposures were likely present. The donor tested CMV seronegative and was one of the 352 seronegative cohort members. A peripheral blood sample was provided by each donor, and peripheral blood mononuclear cells were used for TCR beta sequencing. Genomic DNA was extracted from the blood cell samples with the Qiagen DNeasy Blood Extraction Kit. From the cysteine through the phenylalanine, the CDR3 covers 15 amino acids. The entry retains the CDR3 DNA only, 45 bases that are in frame from base 1. Via the germline V gene, CDR1 is SGHDT and CDR2 YYEEEE. Trimming accounts for 5 bases at V and 4 bases at J, while the number of junction bases matched to no gene is 8. The sample is drawn from a study of cytomegalovirus exposure and HLA in healthy donors (dated by TCRdb to about 2017). Looking at the study overall: In an earlier analysis of several hundred of the donors, about 270 Gb of sequence data and 90 million to 130 million unique TCR beta sequences from about 179 million T cells were reported. Roughly 300 gigabases of sequencing data and 80 million or so unique TCR sequences were included in an early release covering about 700 HLA-typed donors. The genetic ancestry cluster associated with self-reported Caucasian donors included over 80% of the 350 to 500 genotyped donors. The study aimed to test whether signatures of past pathogen exposure could be identified by cataloging public T cell receptors. The T cell repertoires of some 670 subjects were profiled by immunosequencing and related to cytomegalovirus serostatus. In addition to the first cohort of about 650 subjects, a separate validation cohort of approximately 120 different subjects was used. To predict cytomegalovirus infection status, the study combined high-throughput TCR immunosequencing, statistical association of individual TCRs with disease status, and machine learning. A later analysis re-analyzed previously published TCR beta repertoires from 600 to 850 donors and added high-resolution HLA genotyping to study TCR occurrence patterns. In the later analysis, no new phenotypic data were used to find candidate immune exposures; instead, reliance was placed on TCR beta sequences and their occurrence across donors. To decide whether each TCR beta V gene segment behaved as functional or pseudogenic, an earlier analysis of some 600 of the donors relied on high-throughput TCR beta sequencing. Donor age, sex, ethnicity and CMV serostatus were compiled together with the repertoire data. A later genetic analysis used genome-wide SNP genotypes for about 65% of the 666 donors, treating that subset as a discovery cohort. Every discovery cohort repertoire had been produced on one sequencing platform. Both class I and class II loci were covered by HLA typing, at four-digit resolution. Typing coverage differed by locus: A, B, C, DRB1 and DQB1 were typed in roughly 629-630 donors, DQA1 in approximately 520, DPA1 in approximately 610, and DPB1 in just under 480. Roughly five DR-DQ haplotypes were handled as single units for association and clustering because linkage in the cohort was strong. On average, roughly 240,000 unique TCR beta nucleotide sequences were sequenced per donor among 398 genotyped donors of the cohort, with roughly 18% of those sequences being non-productive. Study-wide conclusions, independent of this receptor: In a later analysis, the rate of TCR association differed among HLA loci, with DRB1 alleles having the most associated TCRs and HLA-C alleles having the fewest. In vitro tests confirmed that a few of the cytomegalovirus-associated TCR beta chains recognize cytomegalovirus antigens. In a later genetic analysis, a missense DCLRE1C variant was associated with V-gene and J-gene trimming of TCR beta chains, and the association was replicated in an independent cohort. According to a later analysis, most CMV-associated TCR beta chains appeared to be HLA-restricted, and the HLA associations seemed to be driven largely by CMV exposure. An earlier analysis of around 500 of the donors showed that most TCR beta V segments appeared in productive rearrangements either about 87% or about 30% of the time, which broadly matched IMGT annotations. Linkage disequilibrium might explain the correlated functional status among segregating V segments, but an unknown experimental factor could not be excluded. Cytomegalovirus status was reported to be diagnosed by the classifier with high specificity and sensitivity in both the original and validation cohorts. In a later genetic analysis, fewer N-insertions in productive TCRs were reported among donors in an Asian-associated ancestry cluster than the 666-donor mean. In this cohort, only TCR beta chains were sequenced, and detectable features were limited by the absence of alpha or paired-chain data. CMV serostatus was the only immune exposure information available for the cohort. In a later analysis, several top co-occurrence clusters were reported to appear linked to parvovirus B19, influenza, CMV and Epstein-Barr virus. Assigning TCR associations to individual alleles was difficult when HLA alleles, especially DR and DQ, strongly co-occurred. The study listed 164 TCR beta chains as associated with cytomegalovirus. Because counts were too low, about 18 rarely observed V segments, including chromosome 9 orphons, were excluded from the earlier analysis of some 590 of the donors. It was suggested by the authors that the approach could potentially be generalized to other disease states and immunological phenotypes. Most TCR sequences were seen in very few donors, while some public TCRs were found in many individuals. A later analysis associated approximately 17,000 TCR beta sequences with specific HLA alleles at a false discovery rate of 0.05. A cluster of highly shared sequence variants was judged likely to be a technical artifact of the sequencing pipeline. Because some donors lacked HLA typing at each locus, the association tests relied only on the typed subset. Roughly uniform sequencing depth across donors was assumed in presence/absence analyses, although this assumption may not hold. Because the 87-base-pair reads could not distinguish some IMGT-functional V segments, including TRBV6-2 and TRBV6-3, those segments were excluded. A further reported finding was that TCR beta sequences accurately predicted the HLA-A and HLA-B alleles for most subjects in the first cohort. In a later analysis, HLA-associated TCR beta chains were found to be more clonally expanded and to have lower generation probabilities than equally common non-associated chains.

The chain is encoded by TRBV5-6 joined to TRBJ2-1; 8 middle bases align to TRBD1. This clonotype was obtained from a boy under 18 in good health and CMV-seronegative. The sequenced material came from PBMCs. The DNA sequence reads TGTGCCAGCAGGGTCCGGGACAGGCAATACAATGAGCAGTTCTTC. Its translation reads: CASRVRDRQYNEQFF.